The 3 T cell receptor beta chains given below trace back to one sample, sequenced in a study of T cells after posttransplantation cyclophosphamide. Sequenced by immunoSEQ multiplex PCR; TCRdb stores in-frame clones only, minus some. The counts give approximately 26,000 clones, none of them seen only once; about 4.4% is held by the top ten. The sample was PBMCs. Every receptor here comes from a woman between 50 and 59 years old in good health, CMV-negative, and a related stem cell transplant donor.

This clone has at least ten counts. J is TRBJ2-2 and V is TRBV5-1; D is unclear. The germline V and J ends were trimmed by 2 bases and 7 bases, with 12 bases remaining between them. The CDR3 runs to 14 residues. CDR1 SGHRS and CDR2 YFSETQ come from the germline V gene. The CDR3, as DNA: TGCGCCAGCAGCTTCTTACGAGTAGACGGGGAGCTGTTTTTT. It translates to CASSFLRVDGELFF.

This clone was recorded at least ten times. The rearrangement uses TRBV7-9 and TRBJ2-1; D is possibly TRBD2 (6 bases). The CDR3 loop spans 15 amino acids. Germline assignment: CDR1 SEHNR and CDR2 FQNEAQ (reference sequence). V was pared by 1 base and J by 13 bases, with 20 bases between. CDR3 loop: CASSLELVGGLFQFF. CDR3 nucleotides: TGTGCCAGCAGCTTAGAGTTAGTGGGAGGCTTGTTCCAGTTCTTC. The complete variable domain, with remaining parts taken from reference TRBV7-9 and TRBJ2-1, reads DTGVSQNPRHKITKRGQNVTFRCDPISEHNRLYWYRQTLGQGPEFLTYFQNEAQLEKSRLLSDRFSAERPKGSFSTLEIQRTEQGDSAMYLCASSLELVGGLFQFFGPGTRLTVL.

In its sample, this clone was seen many times. The V call is TRBV7-2, the J call TRBJ1-5; D ambiguous. Looked up from germline, CDR1 is SGHTA and CDR2 is FQGNSA. This CDR3 is 15 amino acids long. V was cut by 5 bases and J by 4 bases, with 15 bases left in between. In DNA, the CDR3 is TGTGCCAGCAGCCGAACCTCTTACGGGAATCAGCCCCAGCATTTT. This gives the protein CASSRTSYGNQPQHF.